These 32 T cell receptor beta chains were sequenced from one sample in a study of cytomegalovirus exposure and HLA in healthy donors. The PCR ran on 60 Vbeta and 13 Jbeta primers. Here immunoSEQ multiplex PCR was the method, and the copy in TCRdb shows in-frame clones only, minus some. The profile shows 90,000 to 100,000 clones, around three fifths of them singletons. The sequenced material came from PBMCs. The receptor source for this set is a boy aged 5-17 years in good health and CMV-seropositive.

The chain couples TRBV9 to TRBJ1-1; 7 nucleotides line up with TRBD1. J gave up 1 base and V 4 bases, and 7 bases lay outside the gene matches. CDR1 and CDR2 (germline): SGDLS, YYNGEE. The CDR3 length is 15 residues. DNA for the CDR3: TGTGCCAGCAGCTCAGAGACAGGGTCGAACACTGAAGCTTTCTTT. This gives the protein CASSSETGSNTEAFF.

There are a few counts of this clone. The J gene is TRBJ2-7, the V gene TRBV15, with 10 positions matching TRBD2. Trimming at V came to 4 bases and at J to 5 bases, leaving 2 bases not matched to a gene. CDR3 length: 13 amino acids. The V gene's germline CDR1 is LNHNV and CDR2 YYDKDF (reference sequence). DNA for the CDR3: TGTGCCACCAGCAAAGCGGGAGGGAACGAGCAGTACTTC. Translation: CATSKAGGNEQYF.

This clone turned up a few times. The chain couples TRBV6-1 to TRBJ1-5; the D is unclear. The CDR3 is made up of 13 amino acids. Trimming shortened V by 4 bases and J by 9 bases, and 13 bases separated the two germline ends. CDR1 and CDR2 from the germline V gene are MNHNS and SASEGT. DNA for the CDR3: TGTGCCAGCAGTGCCCTTGGAACGGGGCCCCAGCATTTT. Translating gives CASSALGTGPQHF.

This clone appeared a few times. The DNA of the CDR3 is TGTGCCAGCAGGGGCAGCTCCTACGAGCAGTACTTC. This sequence encodes CASRGSSYEQYF. V gene TRBV6-1 combines with J gene TRBJ2-7; no definite D call. There are 12 residues in the CDR3. Trimming stripped 6 bases from V and 0 bases from J, with 6 bases between. The germline CDR1 and CDR2 sequences are MNHNS and SASEGT.

This clone has just a few counts. V usage is TRBV29-1 and J usage is TRBJ1-1; a possible D gene is TRBD1 (5 bases). Germline CDR1 is SQVTM and CDR2 is ANQGSEA. The CDR3 runs to 10 residues. The V end lost 7 bases, the J end lost 6 bases, and 9 bases lay between the germline ends. This CDR3 is CSAAGPEAFF. In DNA, the CDR3 is TGCAGCGCCGCGGGACCTGAAGCTTTCTTT.

By share, this clone counts as medium-sized. V usage is TRBV25-1 and J usage is TRBJ2-7; a possible D gene is TRBD2 (6 bases). V was trimmed by 3 bases and J by 4 bases, leaving 13 bases between them. The CDR3 is 14 amino acids. Germline V gene lookup returns CDR1 MGHDK and CDR2 SYGVNS. The CDR3 region has the DNA TGTGCCAGCAGTGATTCCCTCGGGAGTTACGAGCAGTACTTC. It is translated as CASSDSLGSYEQYF.

On this clone: One end of the junction varies from germline; a read error may be responsible. The chain employs TRBV5-8 and TRBJ2-4; D is perhaps TRBD1 (6 bases). This CDR3 comprises 13 residues. Germline CDR1 reads SGHTS; CDR2 reads YDEGEE. The CDR3 DNA sequence: TGTGCCAGCAGCTTATCGCGGGTGGCAGGGGCGAACTTC. It yields the protein CASSLSRVAGANF. Full variable domain (missing parts from reference TRBV5-8 and TRBJ2-4): EAGVTQSPTHLIKTRGQQATLRCSPISGHTSVYWYQQALGLGLQFLLWYDEGEERNRGNFPPRFSGRQFPNYSSELNVNALELEDSALYLCASSLSRVAGANFGAGTRLSVL.

In regard to this clone: Sequence at one end of the junction differs from germline and may be a read error. The chain joins TRBV6-6 to TRBJ1-5, with a possible D match to TRBD1 (5 bases). The germline V gene has CDR1 MNHNY and CDR2 SVGAGI (reference sequence). The CDR3 loop spans 16 amino acids. The CDR3 coding sequence is TGTGCCAGCAGCTTGGGACTCTCCCCGGGCAATCAGCCCCAGAATTTT. It yields the protein CASSLGLSPGNQPQNF.

A few counts support this clone. The rearrangement uses TRBV10-3 and TRBJ2-1; 7 positions match TRBD2. From germline, CDR1 is ENHRY and CDR2 SYGVKD. V gave up 0 bases and J gave up 5 bases; unmatched junction bases: 4. This CDR3 contains 15 residues. The CDR3 DNA sequence: TGTGCCATCAGTGAGTCCGGACTAGTCAACAATGAGCAGTTCTTC. This sequence encodes CAISESGLVNNEQFF.

The V call is TRBV7-3, the J call TRBJ2-1; 9 bases line up with TRBD2. The trim removed 4 bases at V and 2 bases at J, leaving 6 bases unmatched. Per germline, CDR1 SGHTA and CDR2 FQGTGA. The CDR3 loop spans 16 amino acids. The DNA for the CDR3 is TGTGCCAGCAGCTCCCTAGCGGGGTATCCCTACAATGAGCAGTTCTTC. It translates to CASSSLAGYPYNEQFF.

Points on this clone: A read error may produce the germline difference seen at one junction end. The chain combines TRBV5-6 with TRBJ1-5; D may be TRBD1 (5 bases). The germline V gene encodes CDR1 SGHDT and CDR2 YYEEEE. The CDR3 consists of 17 residues. CDR3 nucleotide sequence: TGTGCCAGCAGCTTGGCATATGGTTCCGGACACAATCAGCCCCAGAATTTT. It translates to CASSLAYGSGHNQPQNF.

In this sample, this clone turned up a few times. This chain links TRBV6-1 with TRBJ2-3; the match to TRBD1 covers 8 bases. V shed 1 base and J 4 bases; nucleotides not matched to a gene: 4. CDR3 length: 15 amino acids. Germline assignment: CDR1 MNHNS and CDR2 SASEGT. Here the CDR3 DNA reads TGTGCCAGCAGTGAAGGAGGACAGGGACCAGATACGCAGTATTTT. The encoded protein is CASSEGGQGPDTQYF.

This clone showed up just a few times. CDR3 sequence reads: CASNKREGRTDTQYF. The DNA of the CDR3 is TGTGCCAGCAACAAGCGGGAGGGTCGTACAGATACGCAGTATTTT. The J gene is TRBJ2-3, the V gene TRBV6-5, with 10 bases lining up with TRBD2. CDR1 and CDR2 (germline): MNHEY, SVGAGI. The CDR3 totals 15 residues. The J segment lost 3 bases and the V segment lost 7 bases, leaving 7 bases of the junction unmatched.

V usage is TRBV7-2 and J usage is TRBJ2-5, with D tentatively TRBD1 (5 bases). Germline assignment: CDR1 SGHTA and CDR2 FQGNSA. The CDR3 contains 13 residues. V lost 6 bases and J 3 bases, leaving 11 bases between the germline ends. CDR3 loop: CASRIDSEETQYF. In DNA, the CDR3 is TGTGCCAGCAGAATAGACAGTGAAGAGACCCAGTACTTC.

The chain joins TRBV6-5 to TRBJ2-3; 13 bases align to TRBD2. This CDR3 spans 16 amino acids. The germline gives CDR1 MNHEY, CDR2 SVGAGI. V shed 2 bases, J shed 6 bases, and the junction held 5 bases outside the gene matches. The CDR3 is CASSYRLAGGSDTQYF. For the CDR3, the DNA is TGTGCCAGCAGTTACCGACTAGCGGGGGGTTCGGATACGCAGTATTTT.

This clone was recorded a few times. The rearrangement uses TRBV4-3 and TRBJ1-1; D remains ambiguous. Germline V gene sequence: CDR1 LGHNA, CDR2 YSLEER. Trimming took 4 bases from V and 0 from J, leaving 6 bases between them. This CDR3 spans 13 amino acids. CDR3 sequence: CASSRLMNTEAFF. The CDR3 DNA is TGCGCCAGCAGCCGACTCATGAACACTGAAGCTTTCTTT.

A note on this clone: This is likely a read error, given that the CDR3 carries no conserved phenylalanine or tryptophan at its end. The limits of the CDR3 on the DNA are not certain, so only TCRdb's listed CDR3 is given. V gene TRBV29-1 combines with J gene TRBJ1-1. Termini included, the CDR3 measures 10 amino acids. Germline CDR1 and CDR2: SQVTM and ANQGSEA. CDR3 in amino acids: CSVEDPRSWV.

This chain joins TRBV7-9 and TRBJ2-2; 9 positions agree with TRBD1. The germline V gene encodes CDR1 SEHNR and CDR2 FQNEAQ (reference sequence). Trimming at V came to 6 bases and at J to 4 bases, leaving 9 bases not matched to a gene. The CDR3 runs to 16 residues. This CDR3 reads CASRDTGGFGTGELFF. The DNA of the CDR3 is TGTGCCAGCAGGGATACAGGGGGCTTCGGCACCGGGGAGCTGTTTTTT.

The chain uses TRBV19 and TRBJ2-2, with 7 bases lining up with TRBD1. The length of the CDR3 is 15 residues. Looked up from germline, CDR1 is LNHDA and CDR2 is SQIVND (reference sequence). V was pared by 3 bases and J by 5 bases, with 6 bases of the junction left unmatched. CDR3 sequence: CASSIRAGGTGELFF. In DNA form, the CDR3 reads TGTGCCAGTAGTATTCGGGCAGGGGGAACCGGGGAGCTGTTTTTT.

The chain combines TRBV7-2 with TRBJ2-3; 7 bases are shared with TRBD1. The CDR3 loop spans 15 amino acids. Looked up from germline, CDR1 is SGHTA and CDR2 is FQGNSA. The V segment lost 5 bases and the J segment 4 bases; nucleotides outside the gene matches: 9. This chain's CDR3 is CASSRRQGGADTQYF. CDR3 bases: TGTGCCAGCAGCAGGCGACAGGGTGGGGCAGATACGCAGTATTTT.

The rearrangement uses TRBV19 and TRBJ1-5; TRBD1 matches 7 bases. Trimming removed 8 bases from V and 1 base from J; junction bases left unmatched: 2. Germline V CDR1 and CDR2: LNHDA, SQIVND (reference sequence). This CDR3 is built from 13 residues. The CDR3 sequence is CASGGQSNQPQHF. The CDR3, as DNA: TGTGCCAGTGGGGGACAGAGCAATCAGCCCCAGCATTTT. Variable domain in full (rest from reference TRBV19 and TRBJ1-5): DGGITQSPKYLFRKEGQNVTLSCEQNLNHDAMYWYRQDPGQGLRLIYYSQIVNDFQKGDIAEGYSVSREKKESFPLTVTSAQKNPTAFYLCASGGQSNQPQHFGDGTRLSIL.

The rearrangement links TRBV7-9 to TRBJ2-7; 7 bases align to TRBD1. The CDR3 contains 15 residues. J gave up 4 bases and V 5 bases, and 11 bases lay outside the gene matches. Germline assignment: CDR1 SEHNR and CDR2 FQNEAQ (reference sequence). The CDR3 DNA reads TGTGCCAGCAGCGGTCAGGGGGATTCGGTTTACGAGCAGTACTTC. Its protein is CASSGQGDSVYEQYF.

The chain combines TRBV7-2 with TRBJ2-3; 9 nucleotides line up with TRBD2. Germline trimming cut 1 base from V and 2 bases from J; bases unmatched to any gene: 4. The CDR3 is 16 amino acids. The germline gives CDR1 SGHTA, CDR2 FQGNSA. CDR3 nucleotides: TGTGCCAGCAGCTTAGAAGTAGCGGGGGCCACAGATACGCAGTATTTT. Amino acid sequence: CASSLEVAGATDTQYF.

Comment on this clone: Distinct nucleotide sequences in the sample also encode this CDR3. V usage is TRBV7-9 and J usage is TRBJ2-1; 8 nucleotides match TRBD2. This CDR3 contains 16 residues. Germline V gives CDR1 SEHNR, CDR2 FQNEAQ (reference sequence). The trim removed 2 bases at V and 2 bases at J, leaving 5 bases unmatched. In DNA, the CDR3 is TGTGCCAGCAGCTTATCCAGCGGGGGTACCTACAATGAGCAGTTCTTC. Protein sequence: CASSLSSGGTYNEQFF.

The V and J genes are TRBV5-4 and TRBJ1-2, with D possibly matching TRBD1 (5 bases). The CDR3 has 15 residues. V lost 2 bases to trimming and J lost 2 bases, with 13 bases between them. CDR1 and CDR2 from the germline V gene are SGHNT and YYREEE (reference sequence). This chain's CDR3 is CASSFRTKPNYGYTF. The DNA of the CDR3 is TGTGCCAGCAGCTTCCGGACAAAACCCAACTATGGCTACACCTTC.

V usage is TRBV7-9 and J usage is TRBJ1-1; 8 bases fit TRBD1. The CDR3 covers 15 residues. Germline CDR1 and CDR2: SEHNR and FQNEAQ (reference sequence). Unmatched junction bases numbered 3, after V lost 2 bases and J lost 1 base. CDR3 DNA sequence: TGTGCCAGCAGCTTACCTGGGACAGGGAACACTGAAGCTTTCTTT. Translated: CASSLPGTGNTEAFF.

The J gene is TRBJ2-7, the V gene TRBV19, with 11 bases aligning to TRBD1. CDR1 is LNHDA and CDR2 is SQIVND in the germline V gene (reference sequence). The V and J ends lost 4 bases and 0 bases, in that order; junction bases with no gene match: 2. CDR3 length equals 15 residues. The CDR3 region is CASSTGTGGSYEQYF. The CDR3 DNA reads TGTGCCAGTAGTACCGGGACAGGGGGCTCCTACGAGCAGTACTTC.

The rearrangement joins TRBV5-4 to TRBJ1-3; TRBD1 matches 7 bases. This CDR3 region has 14 residues. J was trimmed by 5 bases and V by 5 bases; bases with no gene match: 7. From germline, CDR1 is SGHNT and CDR2 YYREEE (reference sequence). The CDR3 nucleotides are TGTGCCAGCAGTTTTGGGGGACAGAGAAACACCATATATTTT. It codes for CASSFGGQRNTIYF.

The chain recombines TRBV15 with TRBJ2-1; a possible D gene is TRBD2 (5 bases). CDR1 LNHNV and CDR2 YYDKDF come from the germline V gene (reference sequence). The CDR3 runs 13 residues. The ends were cut back, 5 bases at V and 8 bases at J, with 13 bases in the middle. CDR3 amino acids: CATSSYPGDEQFF. As DNA, the CDR3 is TGTGCCACCAGCTCCTACCCCGGGGATGAGCAGTTCTTC.

A word on this clone: Mismatch with germline at one junction end may stem from a read error. The chain links TRBV7-9 to TRBJ2-7; 12 positions match TRBD2. The CDR3 is 16 amino acids. Germline-derived CDR1 and CDR2 are SEHNR and FQNEAQ (reference sequence). The CDR3: CSSSQLAGGSSYEQYF. In nucleotides, the CDR3 is TGTTCCAGCAGCCAGCTAGCGGGGGGGAGCTCCTACGAGCAGTACTTC.

CDR3 in amino acids: CASSERDRGLVADTQYF. The CDR3 DNA follows: TGTGCCAGCAGTGAAAGGGACAGGGGGCTGGTGGCAGATACGCAGTATTTT. The chain combines TRBV25-1 with TRBJ2-3; 12 bases fit TRBD1. Trimming took 2 bases from V and 4 from J; bases not matched to a gene: 7. The CDR3 is made up of 17 amino acids. Per germline, CDR1 MGHDK and CDR2 SYGVNS.

This clone was seen a few times. The chain has TRBV5-1 and TRBJ1-2, with 8 bases fitting TRBD1. The germline V gene encodes CDR1 SGHRS and CDR2 YFSETQ. This CDR3 has 15 amino acids. V shed 3 bases, J shed 4 bases, and the junction held 8 bases outside the gene matches. The CDR3 sequence is CASSSGQVVTYGYTF. DNA for the CDR3: TGCGCCAGCAGCTCGGGACAGGTGGTTACCTATGGCTACACCTTC.